One sample yielded the 21 T cell receptor beta chains listed below, sequenced in a study of blood T cell repertoires in COVID-19. Repertoires were generated with immunoSEQ multiplex PCR, while TCRdb's copy carries only in-frame clones and drops some. The table includes 50,000 to 65,000 clones, around 66% detected once. The sample was PBMCs or T cells enriched from blood (not recorded which). Source of these receptors: an older woman who had been exposed to COVID-19.

This clone was seen more than once but under ten times. The V call is TRBV5-1, the J call TRBJ1-1; TRBD1 matches 7 bases. There are 14 residues in the CDR3. J was trimmed by 1 base and V by 4 bases; bases with no gene match: 4. Germline V gene sequence: CDR1 SGHRS, CDR2 YFSETQ. The CDR3 reads CASSPRQGNTEAFF. The CDR3 coding sequence is TGCGCCAGCAGCCCCAGACAGGGGAACACTGAAGCTTTCTTT.

The chain couples TRBV4-2 to TRBJ2-7; 9 positions match TRBD1. The CDR3 covers 14 residues. The V gene end was trimmed by 4 bases and the J gene end by 6 bases; junction bases not matched to a gene: 7. CDR1 and CDR2 (germline): LGHNA, YNFKEQ. CDR3 bases: TGTGCCAGCAGCCCCGGGACAGGGCCTAGCGAGCAGTACTTC. Protein: CASSPGTGPSEQYF.

The chain links TRBV7-2 to TRBJ2-1, with 7 positions matching TRBD2. The trim removed 6 bases at V and 1 base at J, leaving 12 bases unmatched. The length of the CDR3 is 17 residues. The germline gives CDR1 SGHTA, CDR2 FQGNSA. The CDR3 spells CASSSTSRKGSYNEQFF. The CDR3 DNA follows: TGTGCCAGCAGTTCGACTAGCAGAAAGGGGTCCTACAATGAGCAGTTCTTC.

The V and J genes are TRBV27 and TRBJ1-5; TRBD1 aligns across 8 bases. CDR1 and CDR2 (germline): MNHEY, SMNVEV (reference sequence). The CDR3 has 14 amino acids. J gave up 7 bases and V 5 bases, and 7 bases lay outside the gene matches. The CDR3 bases are TGTGCCAGCAGTCCACAGGGGGGGTGGCAGCCCCAGCATTTT. Translated, it gives CASSPQGGWQPQHF.

CDR3 residues: CSASGTRYYNEQFF. As DNA, the CDR3 is TGCAGTGCTAGTGGGACTAGGTATTACAATGAGCAGTTCTTC. The rearrangement uses TRBV20-1 and TRBJ2-1, with 8 bases that match TRBD2. Per germline, CDR1 DFQATT and CDR2 SNEGSKA (reference sequence). The CDR3 is made up of 14 amino acids. After removal of 3 bases from V and 4 bases from J, the junction contained 5 bases not matched to a gene.

V and J are TRBV7-2 and TRBJ2-3, with D perhaps matching TRBD2 (5 bases). CDR3 length: 18 amino acids. Deletions cut 3 bases from V and 0 bases from J, with 19 bases between. The germline V gene encodes CDR1 SGHTA and CDR2 FQGNSA. The CDR3, as DNA: TGTGCCAGCAGCTTGCGGGTGATACCGAAGACTAGCACAGATACGCAGTATTTT. Its protein is CASSLRVIPKTSTDTQYF.

The chain recombines TRBV7-2 with TRBJ1-2; no definite D call. V lost 1 base, J lost 4 bases, and 7 bases lay in between. Germline-derived CDR1 and CDR2 are SGHTA and FQGNSA. This CDR3 region has 13 residues. The CDR3 DNA is TGTGCCAGCAGCTTAGACTTAACCTATGGCTACACCTTC. Translating it yields CASSLDLTYGYTF.

This clone was seen a few times. The V and J genes are TRBV27 and TRBJ1-4; tentatively, D is TRBD1 (6 bases). CDR3 length: 15 amino acids. Germline loops: CDR1 MNHEY, CDR2 SMNVEV (reference sequence). V was shortened by 0 bases and J by 8 bases, with 13 bases between the two germline ends. The CDR3 bases are TGTGCCAGCAGTTTATCCGGGACATGGGGGGAAAAACTGTTTTTT. Amino acid sequence: CASSLSGTWGEKLFF.

The chain carries TRBV3-1 (or the pseudogene TRBV3-2) and TRBJ1-3; D is unresolved. Germline CDR1 is LGHDT and CDR2 is YNNKEL (reference sequence). V lost 1 base and J lost 4, with 8 bases in between. The CDR3 has 14 amino acids. DNA of the CDR3: TGTGCCAGCAGCCAAGCCGGTTTCGGAAACACCATATATTTT. This gives the protein CASSQAGFGNTIYF.

The chain has TRBV30 and TRBJ2-7, with 14 bases fitting TRBD2. V lost 0 bases to trimming and J lost 2 bases; unmatched junction nucleotides: 9. CDR1 GTSNPN and CDR2 SVGIG come from the germline V gene (reference sequence). The CDR3 loop spans 18 amino acids. CDR3 amino acids: CAWSVRVGTSGSTYEQYF. CDR3 in DNA: TGTGCCTGGAGTGTACGAGTCGGGACTAGCGGGAGCACCTACGAGCAGTACTTC.

This clone rates as large (0.1 to 1%). The rearrangement links TRBV24-1 to TRBJ2-1, with 8 positions matching TRBD1. There are 17 residues in the CDR3. Germline CDR1 KGHDR, CDR2 SFDVKD. With V trimmed by 4 bases and J by 4 bases, 11 bases remained unmatched. CDR3 protein: CATSDPSDRAAYNEQFF. The CDR3 DNA sequence: TGTGCCACCAGTGACCCATCGGACAGGGCGGCATACAATGAGCAGTTCTTC.

This clone has more than one count but fewer than ten. The CDR3 DNA sequence: TGTGCCAGCAGCCCTCCACAGGGGCTTGTTTTCTTT. Protein: CASSPPQGLVFF. This rearrangement joins TRBV3-1 (or the pseudogene TRBV3-2) to TRBJ1-1, with 7 nucleotides matching TRBD1. The CDR3 runs to 12 residues. Germline CDR1 and CDR2: LGHDT and YNNKEL (reference sequence). With V trimmed by 4 bases and J by 13 bases, 9 bases remained unmatched.

The genes are TRBV27 and TRBJ1-2, with D possibly TRBD1 on 6 matching bases. The CDR3 length is 16 residues. Trimming stripped 1 base from V and 5 bases from J, with 17 bases between. Per the germline V gene, CDR1 is MNHEY and CDR2 is SMNVEV (reference sequence). The CDR3 DNA sequence: TGTGCCAGCAGTTTATTGTCAGTAAAGGGGGTTTATGGCTACACCTTC. This sequence encodes CASSLLSVKGVYGYTF.

The CDR3 loop reads CATPGLAGGRGTQYF. The CDR3 nucleotides are TGTGCCACCCCGGGACTAGCGGGGGGCCGAGGGACCCAGTACTTC. The genes are TRBV2 and TRBJ2-5, with 15 bases fitting TRBD2. The CDR3 covers 15 residues. Per the germline V gene, CDR1 is SNHLY and CDR2 is FYNNEI. Losses at the gene ends were 10 bases for V and 7 bases for J; bases not matched to a gene: 10.

This clone was detected a few times. This chain joins TRBV5-1 and TRBJ2-2; 7 positions match TRBD1. Trimming removed 4 bases from V and 8 bases from J; junction bases left unmatched: 11. This CDR3 is 15 amino acids long. CDR1 and CDR2 from the germline V gene are SGHRS and YFSETQ. The CDR3 here is CASSLTGVGSGELFF. DNA of the CDR3: TGCGCCAGCAGCCTAACAGGGGTTGGATCGGGGGAGCTGTTTTTT. Based on the CDR3 plus reference TRBV5-1 and TRBJ2-2, the full variable domain is KAGVTQTPRYLIKTRGQQVTLSCSPISGHRSVSWYQQTPGQGLQFLFEYFSETQRNKGNFPGRFSGRQFSNSRSEMNVSTLELGDSALYLCASSLTGVGSGELFFGEGSRLTVL.

In DNA, the CDR3 is TGTGCCAGTAGTTTACGACAGGGGGCCGGCGGCACTGAAGCTTTCTTT. Its protein is CASSLRQGAGGTEAFF. V usage is TRBV19 and J usage is TRBJ1-1; 10 bases map to TRBD1. CDR3 length equals 16 residues. V shed 5 bases and J 4 bases; nucleotides not matched to a gene: 10. Germline V gives CDR1 LNHDA, CDR2 SQIVND (reference sequence).

V usage is TRBV7-2 and J usage is TRBJ1-2; D unresolved. CDR1 and CDR2 from the germline V gene are SGHTA and FQGNSA. V dropped 11 bases and J dropped 4 bases, with 14 bases sitting between them. The CDR3 spans 12 residues. DNA for the CDR3: TGTGCCCCTCCCACACACGTCTATGGCTACACCTTC. It translates to CAPPTHVYGYTF.

In this sample, this clone turned up a few times. The J gene is TRBJ2-1, the V gene TRBV19; 10 positions match TRBD2. J was trimmed by 10 bases and V by 4 bases; bases with no gene match: 10. Germline V gene data show CDR1 as LNHDA and CDR2 as SQIVND (reference sequence). This CDR3 has 15 amino acids. The CDR3 nucleotides are TGTGCCAGTAGTACCAGAAGCGGGAGGGGTGGCGAGCAGTTCTTC. Translating gives CASSTRSGRGGEQFF.

V gene TRBV11-2 combines with J gene TRBJ1-2; 7 bases line up with TRBD1. The CDR3 covers 17 residues. Unmatched junction bases numbered 19, after V lost 7 bases and J lost 5 bases. Germline CDR1 and CDR2: SGHAT and FQNNGV. The CDR3: CASNPPVTGKFPYGYTF. In DNA, the CDR3 is TGTGCCAGCAACCCCCCCGTGACAGGGAAGTTTCCTTATGGCTACACCTTC. The full variable domain, completed using reference TRBV11-2 and TRBJ1-2, is EAGVAQSPRYKIIEKRQSVAFWCNPISGHATLYWYQQILGQGPKLLIQFQNNGVVDDSQLPKDRFSAERLKGVDSTLKIQPAKLEDSAVYLCASNPPVTGKFPYGYTFGSGTRLTVV.

This clone was found a few times. The rearrangement links TRBV6-6 to TRBJ1-2, with 7 bases fitting TRBD1. The germline CDR1 and CDR2 sequences are MNHNY and SVGAGI (reference sequence). V dropped 4 bases and J dropped 2; count of bases not matched to a gene: 4. This CDR3 contains 14 residues. Here the CDR3 reads CASSWTGNNYGYTF. Here the CDR3 DNA reads TGTGCCAGCAGTTGGACAGGCAACAACTATGGCTACACCTTC.

The genes are TRBV5-1 and TRBJ2-1; the match to TRBD2 covers 11 bases. Germline V gene sequence: CDR1 SGHRS, CDR2 YFSETQ. After removal of 1 base from V and 6 bases from J, the junction contained 3 bases not matched to a gene. The CDR3 covers 15 residues. The CDR3 is CASSLLAGGFNEQFF. DNA of the CDR3: TGCGCCAGCAGCTTGCTAGCGGGGGGATTCAATGAGCAGTTCTTC.